This T cell receptor (beta chain) is drawn from a study of radiotherapy plus CTLA-4 blockade in lung cancer. The germline V gene has CDR1 SEHNR and CDR2 FQNEAQ (reference sequence). This CDR3 region has 12 residues. The V end was cut by 1 base, the J end by 5 bases, with 5 bases between. This table comes from immunoSEQ multiplex PCR, and its TCRdb copy is limited to in-frame clones, with some not included. The sample shows more than 40,000 clones, around 76% of them seen only once. Sequences were derived from peripheral blood, sampled from a patient treated with radiotherapy plus ipilimumab. This sequence originates from a human donor with non-small cell lung cancer who had stable disease on radiotherapy plus ipilimumab. The chain recombines TRBV7-9 with TRBJ1-2; weak D call: TRBD1 (5 bases). The CDR3, as DNA: TGTGCCAGCAGCTTAGAGGGGTATGGCTACACCTTC. Protein product: CASSLEGYGYTF.